These 23 T cell receptor beta chains share one sample of origin, sequenced in a study of OX40 agonist ivuxolimab in advanced cancers. Clones were read by immunoSEQ multiplex PCR, and TCRdb kept only the in-frame ones, dropping some. The sample has tens of thousands of clones; 80% to 90% are singletons. Sequences were derived from CD4+ or CD8+ T cells sorted from blood, sampled in a trial of the OX40 agonist ivuxolimab. These receptors were obtained from an adult with an advanced solid tumor such as melanoma, head and neck, liver or kidney cancer.

The V and J genes are TRBV28 and TRBJ2-7; D possibly corresponds to TRBD2 (6 bases). The germline gives CDR1 MDHEN, CDR2 SYDVKM. The CDR3 loop spans 13 amino acids. With 5 bases removed from V and 0 bases from J, the gap between germline ends came to 8 bases. CDR3 DNA sequence: TGTGCCAGCAGTCCGACTAGCTCCTACGAGCAGTACTTC. This gives the protein CASSPTSSYEQYF.

The chain couples TRBV6-5 to TRBJ2-7; maybe TRBD2 (7 bases). The CDR3 has 12 amino acids. The germline V gene encodes CDR1 MNHEY and CDR2 SVGAGI. The ends were cut back, 11 bases at V and 2 bases at J, with 13 bases in the middle. The CDR3 bases are TGTGCCGCCGCGGGGGACACCTACGAGCAGTACTTC. Its protein product is CAAAGDTYEQYF.

The V and J genes are TRBV10-3 and TRBJ2-2; 10 bases align to TRBD2. Trimming at V came to 8 bases and at J to 4 bases, leaving 10 bases not matched to a gene. In germline, CDR1 is ENHRY, CDR2 SYGVKD. The CDR3 is made up of 16 amino acids. The CDR3 loop reads CAIGPTASGGTGELFF. The CDR3, as DNA: TGTGCCATCGGGCCAACTGCTAGCGGGGGCACCGGGGAGCTGTTTTTT.

This chain's CDR3 is CASSLFLGGWGQPQHF. The DNA for the CDR3 is TGTGCCAGCAGCTTATTTTTGGGTGGTTGGGGTCAGCCCCAGCATTTT. The rearrangement uses TRBV7-2 and TRBJ1-5; no reliable D call. The CDR3 length is 16 residues. The V end lost 2 bases, the J end lost 6 bases, and 17 bases lay between the germline ends. Germline CDR1 is SGHTA and CDR2 is FQGNSA.

The CDR3 DNA follows: TGTGCCAGCAGTTACTCGACAGGGGACTACAATGAGCAGTTCTTC. Its translation is CASSYSTGDYNEQFF. J is TRBJ2-1 and V is TRBV6-5, with 8 bases that match TRBD1. Germline CDR1 and CDR2: MNHEY and SVGAGI. This CDR3 contains 15 residues. V shed 0 bases, J shed 3 bases, and the junction held 1 base outside the gene matches.

There are a few counts of this clone. The chain couples TRBV9 to TRBJ1-1; the D gene is possibly TRBD1 (5 bases). CDR1 and CDR2 from the germline V gene are SGDLS and YYNGEE. The CDR3 covers 14 residues. The V gene lost 0 bases and the J gene lost 10 bases, with 16 bases spanning the gap. The DNA for the CDR3 is TGTGCCAGCAGCGTAGACCCTTCTGGGACCCCAGCTTTCTTT. This sequence encodes CASSVDPSGTPAFF.

The chain is built from TRBV10-3 and TRBJ2-1; a weak D match, TRBD2 (5 bases). V was cut by 10 bases and J by 2 bases, with 21 bases left in between. In germline, CDR1 is ENHRY, CDR2 SYGVKD. CDR3 length: 16 residues. The CDR3 region has the DNA TGTGCCACACTCCCCTACGAGGGTGTCCCCTACAATGAGCAGTTCTTC. Protein sequence: CATLPYEGVPYNEQFF.

V and J are TRBV6-4 and TRBJ2-5; D remains ambiguous. Trimming left V 7 bases short and J 6 bases short, with 6 bases between. CDR3 length: 10 amino acids. Germline CDR1 and CDR2: MRHNA and SNTAGT. This CDR3 reads CASNEQTQYF. CDR3 bases: TGTGCCAGCAATGAGCAGACCCAGTACTTC.

This chain joins TRBV10-3 and TRBJ2-7; a weak D match, TRBD2 (6 bases). The CDR3 spans 16 residues. Deletions cut 4 bases from V and 6 bases from J, with 22 bases between. Germline CDR1 is ENHRY and CDR2 is SYGVKD. DNA for the CDR3: TGTGCCATCAGTGGGAAAGTCGGTGTCGGGAGTAGCGAGCAGTACTTC. This sequence encodes CAISGKVGVGSSEQYF.

This clone came up once. This rearrangement joins TRBV2 to TRBJ2-1; 9 positions agree with TRBD1. The V segment lost 8 bases and the J segment 5 bases; nucleotides outside the gene matches: 10. The CDR3 loop spans 15 amino acids. Germline V gives CDR1 SNHLY, CDR2 FYNNEI. CDR3 residues: CASSRPGQGHNEQFF. CDR3 DNA sequence: TGTGCCAGCTCCCGACCGGGACAGGGCCACAATGAGCAGTTCTTC.

J is TRBJ1-1 and V is TRBV5-8; TRBD1 is a possible D gene (5 bases). The ends were cut back, 0 bases at V and 7 bases at J, with 16 bases in the middle. Germline assignment: CDR1 SGHTS and CDR2 YDEGEE. The CDR3 covers 15 residues. CDR3 sequence: CASSLADGTLLEAFF. The CDR3 DNA sequence: TGTGCCAGCAGCTTGGCGGACGGGACGCTCCTTGAAGCTTTCTTT.

This chain connects TRBV19 to TRBJ2-3, with D unclear. This CDR3 contains 13 residues. Between the trimmed V and J ends, which lost 4 bases and 0 bases, there was a span of 5 bases. Germline assignment: CDR1 LNHDA and CDR2 SQIVND (reference sequence). CDR3 amino acids: CASSSGSTDTQYF. CDR3 DNA sequence: TGTGCCAGTAGTAGCGGAAGCACAGATACGCAGTATTTT.

This clone was seen just once. The chain has TRBV6-1 and TRBJ2-7; D tentatively fits TRBD1 or TRBD2 (5 bases each). The CDR3 totals 14 residues. Germline assignment: CDR1 MNHNS and CDR2 SASEGT. V gave up 8 bases and J gave up 6 bases, with 20 bases separating them. CDR3 amino acids: CASLRDAVVSEQYF. CDR3 sequence (DNA): TGTGCCAGCTTAAGGGACGCAGTTGTGTCCGAGCAGTACTTC.

This chain links TRBV6-9 with TRBJ2-2; either TRBD1 or TRBD2 may supply D (6 bases each). In germline, CDR1 is MNHGY, CDR2 SVAAGI. The CDR3 has 15 residues. V was clipped by 3 bases and J by 4 bases, with 12 bases between them. CDR3 residues: CASSYGGGSTGELFF. In DNA, the CDR3 is TGTGCCAGCAGTTACGGAGGGGGTAGCACCGGGGAGCTGTTTTTT.

The V call is TRBV6-5, the J call TRBJ1-3; D is possibly TRBD1 (5 bases). V was pared by 2 bases and J by 2 bases, with 13 bases between. Germline-derived CDR1 and CDR2 are MNHEY and SVGAGI. CDR3 length: 16 residues. CDR3 protein: CASSYGSGGAGNTIYF. CDR3 in DNA: TGTGCCAGCAGTTACGGGAGTGGGGGAGCTGGAAACACCATATATTTT.

J is TRBJ1-4 and V is TRBV2, with 9 bases matching TRBD1. Trimming at V came to 8 bases and at J to 6 bases, leaving 7 bases not matched to a gene. Germline lookup yields CDR1 SNHLY and CDR2 FYNNEI. The CDR3 loop spans 14 amino acids. The CDR3 protein is CASQTGQGHEKLFF. In DNA form, the CDR3 reads TGTGCCAGCCAGACGGGACAGGGCCATGAAAAACTGTTTTTT.

The J gene is TRBJ2-5, the V gene TRBV5-5, with 7 bases that match TRBD1. V lost 4 bases to trimming and J lost 2 bases; unmatched junction nucleotides: 5. The CDR3 consists of 14 residues. Germline-derived CDR1 and CDR2 are SGHKS and YYEKEE (reference sequence). The CDR3, as DNA: TGTGCCAGCAGCCCCGGGACAGCACAAGAGACCCAGTACTTC. Its protein product is CASSPGTAQETQYF.

The rearrangement joins TRBV28 to TRBJ2-3, with 8 bases identical to TRBD1. The germline CDR1 and CDR2 sequences are MDHEN and SYDVKM. Unmatched junction bases numbered 6, after V lost 6 bases and J lost 1 base. There are 15 residues in the CDR3. The CDR3 DNA sequence: TGTGCCAGCAGGGGTTGGGGACAGGGCACAGATACGCAGTATTTT. Amino acids: CASRGWGQGTDTQYF.

V and J are TRBV19 and TRBJ1-1; tentative D call: TRBD1 (6 bases). The germline CDR1 and CDR2 sequences are LNHDA and SQIVND (reference sequence). V was pared by 3 bases and J by 4 bases, with 12 bases between. The CDR3 is made up of 14 amino acids. The CDR3 region is CASSITGPGTEAFF. The CDR3, as DNA: TGTGCCAGTAGTATTACAGGGCCTGGCACTGAAGCTTTCTTT. The full variable domain, completed using reference TRBV19 and TRBJ1-1, is DGGITQSPKYLFRKEGQNVTLSCEQNLNHDAMYWYRQDPGQGLRLIYYSQIVNDFQKGDIAEGYSVSREKKESFPLTVTSAQKNPTAFYLCASSITGPGTEAFFGQGTRLTVV.

V usage is TRBV9 and J usage is TRBJ1-3, with D maybe TRBD1 (6 bases). Germline CDR1 is SGDLS and CDR2 is YYNGEE. The CDR3 totals 16 residues. V was clipped by 5 bases and J by 2 bases, with 17 bases between them. CDR3 protein: CASSYGPGAPGNTIYF. The CDR3 DNA reads as TGTGCCAGCAGTTACGGGCCGGGGGCGCCTGGAAACACCATATATTTT.

CDR3 in amino acids: CASSLGETQYF. As DNA, the CDR3 is TGTGCCAGCAGTTTAGGGGAGACCCAGTACTTC. The V gene is TRBV27, the J gene TRBJ2-5; the D is unclear. V lost 2 bases and J 5 bases, leaving 3 bases between the germline ends. The CDR3 loop spans 11 amino acids. CDR1 and CDR2 (germline): MNHEY, SMNVEV (reference sequence).

The V and J genes are TRBV11-3 and TRBJ2-1; no reliable D call. The CDR3 covers 17 residues. Per germline, CDR1 SGHNT and CDR2 YENEEA. Between the trimmed V and J ends, which lost 1 base and 0 bases, there was a span of 13 bases. Here the CDR3 reads CASSLGATWGSYNEQFF. Here the CDR3 DNA reads TGTGCCAGCAGCTTAGGTGCCACCTGGGGCTCCTACAATGAGCAGTTCTTC.

The chain links TRBV7-8 to TRBJ1-1; tentatively, D is TRBD1 (6 bases). In germline, CDR1 is SGHVS, CDR2 FQNEAQ. Trimming pared 4 bases from V and 4 bases from J, leaving 22 bases between. This CDR3 is 17 amino acids long. Here the CDR3 reads CASSSLLGAGLGTEAFF. DNA of the CDR3: TGTGCCAGCAGCTCGTTATTGGGGGCAGGGTTAGGCACTGAAGCTTTCTTT.